The present T cell receptor (beta chain) was sequenced within a study of blood T cell repertoires in COVID-19. Looking at the study overall: COVID-19 samples from acute and convalescent phases originated in the United States, Italy and Spain. The cDNA or gDNA used as material had been derived from T cells, B-cell-depleted T cells, or PBMCs.

Original methodology: Estimated nucleated cell counts came from reference gene primer amplification. Data came from immunoSEQ multiplex PCR; TCRdb stores just in-frame clones and leaves some out. V and J calls and clone size are as listed in that table; D and trimming were resolved from the DNA. Counted here are under 400,000 clones, approximately 90% occurring once; the ten biggest clones make up around 4%. It was during active infection that Seattle patients were enrolled and then longitudinally followed. With 2 bases clipped from V and 6 bases from J, the junction kept 5 bases outside the gene matches. Per the germline V gene, CDR1 is SEHNR and CDR2 is FQNEAQ (reference sequence). The CDR3 contains 15 residues.

The sequence was collected from a woman in her sixties with COVID-19, enrolled during active disease. The rearrangement links TRBV7-9 to TRBJ2-1, with TRBD2 matching over 9 bases. Sequencing was performed on peripheral blood. DNA of the CDR3: TGTGCCAGCAGCTTAAAGCGGGGGGATTTCAATGAGCAGTTCTTC. Its translation is CASSLKRGDFNEQFF.